This T cell receptor beta chain was observed in a study of regulatory T cells in long-lasting Graves disease. Study conclusions and caveats: New patients shared 1,000 or so public clonotypes, and persistent patients shared more, with 2,741.

The CDR3 covers 15 residues. The germline V gene has CDR1 DFQATT and CDR2 SNEGSKA (reference sequence). V was clipped by 0 bases and J by 3 bases; unmatched bases: 2. Only a few counts were recorded for this clonotype. The antigen remains unidentified. Time point of the sample: newly diagnosed GD, antithyroid drugs for less than 3 months. PBMC RNA was the source of the TCR library. Into tubes containing EDTA, about 9.6 milliliters of peripheral blood were drawn. The TCR beta library used iRepertoire HTBI primers with Arm-PCR amplification of CDR3. TCRdb used MiXCR to reprocess the multiplex PCR reads, holding one entry per CDR3 protein. The sample shows around 460,000 distinct CDR3 sequences, approximately 15% of them seen only once. This sample was shared with a second study, whose subject was T cells in Graves' hyperthyroidism and ophthalmopathy. This second report adds: HTBI primers were employed in a first-round RT-PCR of the TCR CDR3. Blood also held most thyroid clonotypes expanded beyond 0.001.

The starting material was peripheral blood mononuclear cells (PBMCs), obtained at new diagnosis, from a patient treated with antithyroid drugs. This sequence was found in a woman between 50 and 59 years old with Graves disease. This rearrangement joins TRBV20-1 to TRBJ2-1; 10 nucleotides align to TRBD2. In DNA form, the CDR3 reads TGCAGTGCTAGAGATCTAGCGGGGGACTACAATGAGCAGTTCTTC. As protein: CSARDLAGDYNEQFF.